The sequence of this T cell receptor beta chain was determined in a study of cytomegalovirus exposure and HLA in healthy donors. At the level of the study: Earlier work reported 117 million unique TCR beta sequences from 150 million to 200 million T cells.

The germline V gene has CDR1 SGHDT and CDR2 YYEEEE. The CDR3 sequence is 15 residues long. A multiplex PCR was run with 60 Vbeta primers and 13 Jbeta primers. Using immunoSEQ multiplex PCR, the repertoire was profiled, and TCRdb retains in-frame clones only, with some absent. The data contain some 140,000 clones, 65% to 85% of them seen just once; the ten biggest clones take up approximately 1.2%. Comment on this clone: The antigen remains undetermined.

Broader study findings: Later analysis associated a missense DCLRE1C variant with TCR beta V- and J-gene trimming.

The rearrangement links TRBV5-6 to TRBJ2-5; 8 nucleotides align to TRBD1. The J call is uncertain, as TRBJ2-7 better fits the DNA end. What was sequenced was PBMCs. This clonotype was sampled from a man aged 45-65 years in good health and CMV-seronegative. CDR3 in amino acids: CASTVWTGRSYEQYF. In nucleotides, the CDR3 is TGTGCCAGCACCGTATGGACAGGGCGATCCTACGAGCAGTACTTC.